The T cell receptor (beta chain) under discussion was sequenced for a study of shared clonotypes between healthy human individuals. The wider study: The study used three CD4 naive, three CD4 memory, two CD8 naive and one CD8 memory plate per donor.

Healthy adults negative for HIV, lacking recent acute infections or vaccinations, served as donors. Into CD45RA+ naive and CD45RA-negative memory subsets, the CD4+ cells were split. This CDR3 comprises 16 residues. Per the germline V gene, CDR1 is MNHNS and CDR2 is SASEGT. V lost 1 base and J lost 3, with 16 bases in between. An approximately 220 ng quantity of DNA, 30,000 to 35,000 T cell genomes, went into the sorted-subset replicate PCRs. Clones were sequenced by immunoSEQ multiplex PCR, and TCRdb holds only the in-frame ones, with some missing. The sample includes some 1,100,000 clones, 75% to 80% seen only once; the top ten take more than 0.5%.

The TCR sequence derives from a man aged 18 to 29 in good health. Some clones in this sample may be carry-over from other donors' samples. V and J are TRBV6-1 and TRBJ2-7; D tentatively reads TRBD1 or TRBD2 (6 bases each). The sample comprised memory CD4+ T cells from PBMCs. This sample's subset: CD45RA-negative fraction. CDR3: CASSEGVTGAIYEQYF. The CDR3 bases are TGTGCCAGCAGTGAAGGGGTTACGGGGGCGATCTACGAGCAGTACTTC.